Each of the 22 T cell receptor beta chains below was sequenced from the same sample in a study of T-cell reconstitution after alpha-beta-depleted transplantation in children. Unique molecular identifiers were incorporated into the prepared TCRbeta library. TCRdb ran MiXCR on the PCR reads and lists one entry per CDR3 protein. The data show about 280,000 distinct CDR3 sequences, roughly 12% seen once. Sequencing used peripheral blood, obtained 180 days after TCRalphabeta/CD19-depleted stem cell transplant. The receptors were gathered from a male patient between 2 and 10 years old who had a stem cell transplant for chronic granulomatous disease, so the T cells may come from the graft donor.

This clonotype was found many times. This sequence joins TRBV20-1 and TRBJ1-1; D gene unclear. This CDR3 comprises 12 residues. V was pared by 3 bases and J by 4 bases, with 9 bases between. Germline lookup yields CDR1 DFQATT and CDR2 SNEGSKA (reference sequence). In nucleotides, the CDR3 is TGCAGTGCTAGTAAGGGTTTCACTGAAGCTTTCTTT. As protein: CSASKGFTEAFF.

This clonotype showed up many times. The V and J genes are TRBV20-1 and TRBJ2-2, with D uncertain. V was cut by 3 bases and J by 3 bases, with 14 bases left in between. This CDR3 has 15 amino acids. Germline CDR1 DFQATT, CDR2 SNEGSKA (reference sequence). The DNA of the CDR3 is TGCAGTGCTAGGGGTCATGGGGTTTACACCGGGGAGCTGTTTTTT. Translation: CSARGHGVYTGELFF.

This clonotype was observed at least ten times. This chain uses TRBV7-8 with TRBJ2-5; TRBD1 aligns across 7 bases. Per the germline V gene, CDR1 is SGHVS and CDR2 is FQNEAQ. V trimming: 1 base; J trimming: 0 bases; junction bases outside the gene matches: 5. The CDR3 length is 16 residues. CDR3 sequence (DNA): TGTGCCAGCAGCTTAGGACAGGGTTGGGACCAAGAGACCCAGTACTTC. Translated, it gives CASSLGQGWDQETQYF.

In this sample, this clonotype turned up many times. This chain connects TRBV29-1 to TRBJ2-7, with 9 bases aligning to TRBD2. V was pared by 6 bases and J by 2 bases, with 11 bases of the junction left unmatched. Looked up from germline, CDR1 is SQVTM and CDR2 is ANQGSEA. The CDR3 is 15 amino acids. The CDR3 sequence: CSVETLAGPTYEQYF. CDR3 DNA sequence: TGCAGCGTGGAGACACTAGCGGGCCCGACCTACGAGCAGTACTTC.

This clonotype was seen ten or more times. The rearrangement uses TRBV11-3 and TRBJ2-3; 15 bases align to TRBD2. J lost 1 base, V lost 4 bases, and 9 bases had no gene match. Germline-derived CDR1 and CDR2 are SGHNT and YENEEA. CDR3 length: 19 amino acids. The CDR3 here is CASSSPGTSGRRGTDTQYF. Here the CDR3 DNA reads TGTGCCAGCAGCTCCCCCGGGACTAGCGGGAGGAGGGGCACAGATACGCAGTATTTT.

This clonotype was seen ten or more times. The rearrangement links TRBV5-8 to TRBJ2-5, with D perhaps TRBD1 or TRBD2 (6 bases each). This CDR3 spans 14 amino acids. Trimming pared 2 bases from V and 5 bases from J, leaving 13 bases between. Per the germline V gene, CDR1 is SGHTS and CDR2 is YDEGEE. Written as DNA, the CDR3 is TGTGCCAGCAGCTTCGGTCAGGGGAGGGAGACCCAGTACTTC. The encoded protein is CASSFGQGRETQYF.

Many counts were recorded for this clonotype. The CDR3 here is CASSLDRLAQQETQYF. CDR3 coding DNA: TGTGCCAGCAGCTTAGATCGGCTAGCGCAACAAGAGACCCAGTACTTC. This chain connects TRBV11-2 to TRBJ2-5; TRBD2 is a possible D gene (6 bases). Germline values: CDR1 SGHAT, CDR2 FQNNGV. The CDR3 spans 16 residues. The germline V and J ends were trimmed by 0 bases and 2 bases, with 13 bases remaining between them.

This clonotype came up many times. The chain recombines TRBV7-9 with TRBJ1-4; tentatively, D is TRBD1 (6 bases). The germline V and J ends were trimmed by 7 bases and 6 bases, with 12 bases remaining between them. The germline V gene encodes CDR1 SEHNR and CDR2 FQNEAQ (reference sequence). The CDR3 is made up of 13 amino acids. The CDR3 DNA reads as TGTGCCAGCAACGTTCCAGGGGATGAAAAACTGTTTTTT. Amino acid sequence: CASNVPGDEKLFF.

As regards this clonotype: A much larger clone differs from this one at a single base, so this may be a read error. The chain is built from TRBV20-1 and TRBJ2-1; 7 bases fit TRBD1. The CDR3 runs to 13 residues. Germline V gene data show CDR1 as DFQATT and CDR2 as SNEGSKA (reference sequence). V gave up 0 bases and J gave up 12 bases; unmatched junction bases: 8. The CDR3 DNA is TGCAGTGCTAGAGACCTAAACAGGGGTGGGCAGTTCTTC. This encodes CSARDLNRGGQFF.

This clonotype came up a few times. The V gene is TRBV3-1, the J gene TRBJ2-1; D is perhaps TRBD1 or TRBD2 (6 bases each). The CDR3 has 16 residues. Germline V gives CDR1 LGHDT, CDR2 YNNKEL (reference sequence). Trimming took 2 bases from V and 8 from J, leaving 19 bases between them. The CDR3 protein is CASSQPPTRGWHEQFF. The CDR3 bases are TGTGCCAGCAGCCAACCCCCGACTAGGGGGTGGCATGAGCAGTTCTTC.

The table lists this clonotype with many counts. The CDR3: CASSYSGDSTGELFF. The DNA for the CDR3 is TGTGCCAGCAGTTACTCTGGAGACAGCACCGGGGAGCTGTTTTTT. The V and J genes are TRBV6-5 and TRBJ2-2; weak D call: TRBD1 (5 bases). With 0 bases removed from V and 4 bases from J, the gap between germline ends came to 9 bases. Germline V gene sequence: CDR1 MNHEY, CDR2 SVGAGI. This CDR3 has 15 residues.

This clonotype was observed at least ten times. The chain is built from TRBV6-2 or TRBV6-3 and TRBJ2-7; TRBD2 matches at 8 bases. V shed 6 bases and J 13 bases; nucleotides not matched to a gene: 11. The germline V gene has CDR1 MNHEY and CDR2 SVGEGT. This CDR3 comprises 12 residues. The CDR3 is CASREPAGVNYF. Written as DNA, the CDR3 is TGTGCCAGCAGGGAGCCAGCGGGAGTTAACTACTTC.

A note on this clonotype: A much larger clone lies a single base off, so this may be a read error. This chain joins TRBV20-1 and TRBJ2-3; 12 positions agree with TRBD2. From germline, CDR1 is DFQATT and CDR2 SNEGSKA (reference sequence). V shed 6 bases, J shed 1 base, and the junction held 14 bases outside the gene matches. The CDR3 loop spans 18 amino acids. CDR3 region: CSAETPGLAGSGTDTQYF. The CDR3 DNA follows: TGCAGTGCCGAGACTCCTGGACTAGCGGGATCTGGCACAGATACGCAGTATTTT.

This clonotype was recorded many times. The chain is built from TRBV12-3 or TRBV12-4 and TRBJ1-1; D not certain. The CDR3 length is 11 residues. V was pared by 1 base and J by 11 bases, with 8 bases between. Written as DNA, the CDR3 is TGTGCCAGCAGTTTAGGGTTTAGGGCTTTCTTT. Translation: CASSLGFRAFF.

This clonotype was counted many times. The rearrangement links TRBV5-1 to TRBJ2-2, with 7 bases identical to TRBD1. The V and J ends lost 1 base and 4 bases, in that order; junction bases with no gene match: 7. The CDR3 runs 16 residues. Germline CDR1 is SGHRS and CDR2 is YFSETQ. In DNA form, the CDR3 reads TGCGCCAGCAGCTTGTATGTACAGGGGATCACCGGGGAGCTGTTTTTT. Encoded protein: CASSLYVQGITGELFF.

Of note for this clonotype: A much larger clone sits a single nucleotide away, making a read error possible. The CDR3 DNA follows: TGTGCCAGCAGTCAAGGACAGGAGTACACCGAGCAGTACTTC. This gives the protein CASSQGQEYTEQYF. V usage is TRBV12-3 or TRBV12-4 and J usage is TRBJ2-7; 7 nucleotides line up with TRBD1. The CDR3 runs to 14 residues. V was pared by 5 bases and J by 6 bases, with 10 bases of the junction left unmatched.

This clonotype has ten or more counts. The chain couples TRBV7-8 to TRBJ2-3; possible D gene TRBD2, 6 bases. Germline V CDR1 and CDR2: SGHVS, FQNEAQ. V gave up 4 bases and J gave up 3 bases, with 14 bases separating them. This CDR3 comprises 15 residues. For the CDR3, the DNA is TGTGCCAGCAGCTGGGGGGTAGCTAAGACAGATACGCAGTATTTT. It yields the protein CASSWGVAKTDTQYF.

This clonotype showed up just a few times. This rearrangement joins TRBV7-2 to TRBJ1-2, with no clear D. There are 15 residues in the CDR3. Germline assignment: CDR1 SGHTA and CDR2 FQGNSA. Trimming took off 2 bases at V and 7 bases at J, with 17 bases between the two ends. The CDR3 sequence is CASSLPTRAPPGYTF. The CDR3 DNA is TGTGCCAGCAGCTTACCAACCCGGGCCCCACCTGGCTACACCTTC.

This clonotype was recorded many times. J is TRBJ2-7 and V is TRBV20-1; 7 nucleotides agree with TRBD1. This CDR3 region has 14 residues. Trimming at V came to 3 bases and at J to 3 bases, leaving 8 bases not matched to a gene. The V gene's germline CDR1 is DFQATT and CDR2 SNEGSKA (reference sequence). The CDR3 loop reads CSARSKGTVYEQYF. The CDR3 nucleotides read TGCAGTGCTAGGTCCAAGGGGACAGTCTACGAGCAGTACTTC.

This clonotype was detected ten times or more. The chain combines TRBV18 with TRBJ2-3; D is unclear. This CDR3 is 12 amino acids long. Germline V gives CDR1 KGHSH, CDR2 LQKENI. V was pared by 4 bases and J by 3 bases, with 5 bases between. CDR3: CASSRRTDTQYF. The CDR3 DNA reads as TGTGCCAGCTCACGACGAACAGATACGCAGTATTTT.

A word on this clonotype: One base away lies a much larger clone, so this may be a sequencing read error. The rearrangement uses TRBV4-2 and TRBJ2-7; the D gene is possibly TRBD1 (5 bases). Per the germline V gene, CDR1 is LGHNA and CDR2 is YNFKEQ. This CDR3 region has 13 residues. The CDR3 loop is CASSQDQGVEQHF. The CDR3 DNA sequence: TGTGCCAGCAGCCAAGATCAAGGGGTGGAGCAGCACTTC.

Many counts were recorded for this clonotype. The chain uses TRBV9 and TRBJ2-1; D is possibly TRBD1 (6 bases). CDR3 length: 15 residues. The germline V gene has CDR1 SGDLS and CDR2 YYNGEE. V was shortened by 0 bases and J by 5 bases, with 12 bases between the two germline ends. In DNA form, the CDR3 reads TGTGCCAGCAGCGTAGGAAGGACAGTCAACAATGAGCAGTTCTTC. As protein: CASSVGRTVNNEQFF.